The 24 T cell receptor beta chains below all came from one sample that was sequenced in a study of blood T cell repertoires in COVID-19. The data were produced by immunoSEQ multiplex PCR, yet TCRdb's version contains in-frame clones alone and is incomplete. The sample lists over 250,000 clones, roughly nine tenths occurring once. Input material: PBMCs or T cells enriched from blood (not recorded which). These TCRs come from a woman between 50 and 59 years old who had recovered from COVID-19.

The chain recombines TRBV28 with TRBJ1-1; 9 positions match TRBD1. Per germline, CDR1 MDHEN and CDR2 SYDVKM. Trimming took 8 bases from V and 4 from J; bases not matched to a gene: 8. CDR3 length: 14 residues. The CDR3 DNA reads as TGTGCCAGCTGGGACAGGGCGATGGGCACTGAAGCTTTCTTT. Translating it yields CASWDRAMGTEAFF. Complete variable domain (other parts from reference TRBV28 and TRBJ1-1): DVKVTQSSRYLVKRTGEKVFLECVQDMDHENMFWYRQDPGLGLRLIYFSYDVKMKEKGDIPEGYSVSREKKERFSLILESASTNQTSMYLCASWDRAMGTEAFFGQGTRLTVV.

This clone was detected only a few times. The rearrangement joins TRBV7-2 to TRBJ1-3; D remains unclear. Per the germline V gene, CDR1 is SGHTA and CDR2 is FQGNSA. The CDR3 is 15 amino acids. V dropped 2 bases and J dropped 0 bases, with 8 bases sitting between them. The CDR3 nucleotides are TGTGCCAGCAGCTTATCCCCCGGCTCTGGAAACACCATATATTTT. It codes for CASSLSPGSGNTIYF.

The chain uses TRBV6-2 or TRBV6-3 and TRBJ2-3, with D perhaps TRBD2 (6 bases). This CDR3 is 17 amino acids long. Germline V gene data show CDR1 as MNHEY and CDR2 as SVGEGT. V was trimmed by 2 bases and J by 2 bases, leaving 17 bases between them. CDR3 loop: CASSYDLLARYTDTQYF. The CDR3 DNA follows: TGTGCCAGCAGTTACGACTTGCTAGCGAGGTACACAGATACGCAGTATTTT.

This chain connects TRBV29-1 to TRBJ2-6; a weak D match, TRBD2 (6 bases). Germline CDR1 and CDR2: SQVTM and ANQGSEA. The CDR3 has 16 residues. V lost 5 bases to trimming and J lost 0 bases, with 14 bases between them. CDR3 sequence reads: CSVMTRGSSGANVLTF. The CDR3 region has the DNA TGCAGCGTTATGACGCGGGGCAGCTCTGGGGCCAACGTCCTGACTTTC.

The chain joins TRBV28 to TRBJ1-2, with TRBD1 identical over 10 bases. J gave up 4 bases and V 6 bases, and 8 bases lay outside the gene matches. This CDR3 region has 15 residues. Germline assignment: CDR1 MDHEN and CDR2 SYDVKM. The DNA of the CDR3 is TGTGCCAGCAGGGCGGACAGGGGGGGATTCTATGGCTACACCTTC. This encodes CASRADRGGFYGYTF.

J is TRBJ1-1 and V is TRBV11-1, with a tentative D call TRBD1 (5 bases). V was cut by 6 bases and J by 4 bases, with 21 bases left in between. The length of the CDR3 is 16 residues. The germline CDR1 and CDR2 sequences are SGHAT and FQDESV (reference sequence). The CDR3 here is CASSPGGGGIRTEAFF. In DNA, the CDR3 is TGTGCCAGCAGTCCCGGCGGCGGGGGGATCCGCACTGAAGCTTTCTTT.

As DNA, the CDR3 is TGCGCCAGCAGCGTTGACAGGGGGCGATACGAGCAGTACTTC. It yields the protein CASSVDRGRYEQYF. The J gene is TRBJ2-7, the V gene TRBV5-1; TRBD1 matches 10 bases. The CDR3 runs 14 residues. Germline CDR1 SGHRS, CDR2 YFSETQ. V was clipped by 4 bases and J by 4 bases; unmatched bases: 5.

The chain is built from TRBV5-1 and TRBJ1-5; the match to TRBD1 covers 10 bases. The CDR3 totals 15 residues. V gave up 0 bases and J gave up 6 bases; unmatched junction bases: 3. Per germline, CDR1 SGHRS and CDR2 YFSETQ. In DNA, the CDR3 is TGCGCCAGCAGCTTGGGGGGGACAGGGGTTCAGCCCCAGCATTTT. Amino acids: CASSLGGTGVQPQHF.

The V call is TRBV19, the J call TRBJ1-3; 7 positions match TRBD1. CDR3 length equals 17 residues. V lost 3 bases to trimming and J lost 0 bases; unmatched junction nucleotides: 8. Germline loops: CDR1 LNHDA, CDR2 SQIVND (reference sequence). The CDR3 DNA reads TGTGCCAGTAGTATCTGGGGACAGATACGCTCTGGAAACACCATATATTTT. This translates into CASSIWGQIRSGNTIYF. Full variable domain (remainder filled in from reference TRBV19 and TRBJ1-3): DGGITQSPKYLFRKEGQNVTLSCEQNLNHDAMYWYRQDPGQGLRLIYYSQIVNDFQKGDIAEGYSVSREKKESFPLTVTSAQKNPTAFYLCASSIWGQIRSGNTIYFGEGSWLTVV.

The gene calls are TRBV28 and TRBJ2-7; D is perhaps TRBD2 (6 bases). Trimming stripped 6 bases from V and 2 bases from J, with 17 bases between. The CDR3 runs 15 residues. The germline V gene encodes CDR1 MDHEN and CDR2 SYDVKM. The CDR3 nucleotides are TGTGCCAGCAGACCAAGCGGCCGCGGGGCCTACGAGCAGTACTTC. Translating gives CASRPSGRGAYEQYF.

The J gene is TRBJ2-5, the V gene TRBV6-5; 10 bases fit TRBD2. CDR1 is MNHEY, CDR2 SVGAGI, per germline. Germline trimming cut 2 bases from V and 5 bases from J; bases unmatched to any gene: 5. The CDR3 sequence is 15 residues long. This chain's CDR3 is CASSYASGSSETQYF. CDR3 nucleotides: TGTGCCAGCAGTTACGCTAGCGGGAGCTCGGAGACCCAGTACTTC.

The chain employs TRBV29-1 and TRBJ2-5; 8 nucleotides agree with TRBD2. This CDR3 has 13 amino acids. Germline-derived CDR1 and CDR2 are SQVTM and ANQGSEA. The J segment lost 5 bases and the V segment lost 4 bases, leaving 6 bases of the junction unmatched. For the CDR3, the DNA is TGCAGCGTTGCTCCGGGACTAGGGGAGACCCAGTACTTC. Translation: CSVAPGLGETQYF.

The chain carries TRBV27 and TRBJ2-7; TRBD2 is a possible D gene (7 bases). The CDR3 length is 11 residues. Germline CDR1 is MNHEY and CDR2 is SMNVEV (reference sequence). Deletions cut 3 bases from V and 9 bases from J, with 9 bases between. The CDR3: CASSLGGAQYF. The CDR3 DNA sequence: TGTGCCAGCAGTTTGGGGGGGGCGCAGTACTTC.

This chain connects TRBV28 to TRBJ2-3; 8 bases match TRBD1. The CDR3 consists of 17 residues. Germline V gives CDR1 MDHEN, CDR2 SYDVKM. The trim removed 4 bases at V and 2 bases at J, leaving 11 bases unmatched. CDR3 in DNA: TGTGCCAGCAGTTCGCATGGACAGGGCTCCGACACAGATACGCAGTATTTT. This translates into CASSSHGQGSDTDTQYF.

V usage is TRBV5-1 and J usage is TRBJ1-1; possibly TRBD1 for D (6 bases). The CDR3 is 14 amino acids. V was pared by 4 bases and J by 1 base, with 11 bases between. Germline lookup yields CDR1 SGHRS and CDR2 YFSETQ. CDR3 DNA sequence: TGCGCCAGCAGCGCCGGACAGCCGAACACTGAAGCTTTCTTT. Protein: CASSAGQPNTEAFF. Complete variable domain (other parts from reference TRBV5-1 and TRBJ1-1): KAGVTQTPRYLIKTRGQQVTLSCSPISGHRSVSWYQQTPGQGLQFLFEYFSETQRNKGNFPGRFSGRQFSNSRSEMNVSTLELGDSALYLCASSAGQPNTEAFFGQGTRLTVV.

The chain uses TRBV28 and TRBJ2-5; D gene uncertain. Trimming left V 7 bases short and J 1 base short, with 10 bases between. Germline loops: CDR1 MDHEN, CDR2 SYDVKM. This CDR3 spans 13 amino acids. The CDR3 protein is CASTLEAQETQYF. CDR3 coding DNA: TGTGCCAGCACCCTCGAAGCCCAAGAGACCCAGTACTTC.

CDR3 in amino acids: CASGQLNQPQHF. The CDR3 DNA is TGTGCCAGCGGACAGCTCAATCAGCCCCAGCATTTT. The V and J genes are TRBV16 and TRBJ1-5; TRBD1 is a possible D gene (6 bases). The CDR3 runs to 12 residues. From germline, CDR1 is KGHSY and CDR2 FQNENV. V lost 8 bases and J 3 bases, leaving 8 bases between the germline ends.

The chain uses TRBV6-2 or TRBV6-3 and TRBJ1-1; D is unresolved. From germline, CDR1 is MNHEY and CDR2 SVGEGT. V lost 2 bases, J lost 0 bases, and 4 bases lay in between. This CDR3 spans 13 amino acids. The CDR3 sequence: CASSYQVNTEAFF. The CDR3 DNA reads TGTGCCAGCAGTTACCAGGTGAACACTGAAGCTTTCTTT.

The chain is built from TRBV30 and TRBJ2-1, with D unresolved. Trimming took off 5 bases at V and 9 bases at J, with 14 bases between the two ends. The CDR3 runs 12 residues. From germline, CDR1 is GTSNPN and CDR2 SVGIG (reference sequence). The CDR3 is CAWGKNSFEQFF. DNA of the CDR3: TGTGCCTGGGGAAAGAATAGCTTTGAGCAGTTCTTC.

The CDR3 nucleotides are TGTGCCACCAGTGATTCCAGGGAAATGAAGACCCAGTACTTC. This encodes CATSDSREMKTQYF. V usage is TRBV24-1 and J usage is TRBJ2-5, with D possibly being TRBD1 (5 bases). Looked up from germline, CDR1 is KGHDR and CDR2 is SFDVKD. Between the trimmed V and J ends, which lost 2 bases and 6 bases, there was a span of 12 bases. The CDR3 runs 14 residues.

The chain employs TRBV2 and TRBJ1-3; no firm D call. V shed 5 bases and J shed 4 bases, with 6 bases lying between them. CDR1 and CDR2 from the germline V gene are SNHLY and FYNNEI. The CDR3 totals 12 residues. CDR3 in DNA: TGTGCCAGCAGTCCCCGGGGAAACACCATATATTTT. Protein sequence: CASSPRGNTIYF. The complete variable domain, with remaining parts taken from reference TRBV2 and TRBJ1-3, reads EPEVTQTPSHQVTQMGQEVILRCVPISNHLYFYWYRQILGQKVEFLVSFYNNEISEKSEIFDDQFSVERPDGSNFTLKIRSTKLEDSAMYFCASSPRGNTIYFGEGSWLTVV.

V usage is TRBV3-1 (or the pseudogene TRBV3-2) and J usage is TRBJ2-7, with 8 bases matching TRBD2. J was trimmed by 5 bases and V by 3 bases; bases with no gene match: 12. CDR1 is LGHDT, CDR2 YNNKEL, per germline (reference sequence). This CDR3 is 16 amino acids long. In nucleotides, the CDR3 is TGTGCCAGCAGCCATAAAAGGAGCGGGAGTTTGAACGAGCAGTACTTC. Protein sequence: CASSHKRSGSLNEQYF.

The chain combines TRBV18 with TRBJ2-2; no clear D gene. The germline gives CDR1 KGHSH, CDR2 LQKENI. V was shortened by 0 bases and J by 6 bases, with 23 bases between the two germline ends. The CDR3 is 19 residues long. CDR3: CASSPPLQSGSRVAGELFF. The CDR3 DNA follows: TGTGCCAGCTCACCACCTCTACAGAGTGGTTCAAGAGTTGCCGGGGAGCTGTTTTTT.

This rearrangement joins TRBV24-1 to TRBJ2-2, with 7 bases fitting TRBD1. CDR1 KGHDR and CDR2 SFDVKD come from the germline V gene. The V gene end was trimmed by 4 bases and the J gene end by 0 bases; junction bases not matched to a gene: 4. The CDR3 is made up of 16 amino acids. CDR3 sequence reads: CATSDTGTANTGELFF. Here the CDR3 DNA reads TGTGCCACCAGTGACACCGGGACAGCGAACACCGGGGAGCTGTTTTTT.